Listed below are T cell receptor beta chains from one sample, sequenced in a study of spatial heterogeneity in lung cancer. Each CDR3 protein is one row after TCRdb ran MiXCR on the 5' RACE reads. The sample lists about 22,000 distinct CDR3 sequences; approximately 5.8% were seen once. Sequences were derived from PBMCs, sampled at surgery. The receptors shown here come from a male donor with early-stage non-small cell lung cancer. Each CDR3 is given with its conserved first and last residue. D genes are given only for firm matches. Some rows have no size entry. The others give once, few or many, or a class for an expanded clone.

v_gene	d_gene	j_gene	len	abundance	CDR3aa	CDR3nt
TRBV7-9	NA	TRBJ1-2	16	many	CASSFVGSQEGYGYTF	TGTGCCAGCAGCTTTGTTGGGAGTCAGGAGGGCTATGGCTACACCTTC
TRBV14	NA	TRBJ2-2	12	medium-sized	CASSDPTGELFF	TGTGCCAGCAGCGATCCCACCGGGGAGCTGTTTTTT
TRBV20-1	NA	TRBJ2-5	12	few	CSEEGEGETQYF	TGCAGTGAGGAGGGAGAGGGTGAGACCCAGTACTTC
TRBV11-2	TRBD2	TRBJ2-3	15	many	CASSRSGVSTDTQYF	TGTGCCAGCAGCCGTAGCGGGGTCAGCACAGATACGCAGTATTTT
TRBV7-9	TRBD1	TRBJ1-4	15	many	CASSLIQGENEKLFF	TGTGCCAGCAGCTTAATACAGGGGGAGAATGAAAAACTGTTTTTT
TRBV9	NA	TRBJ1-1	14	many	CASSVRGSNTEAFF	TGTGCCAGCAGCGTACGGGGGTCGAACACTGAAGCTTTCTTT
TRBV2	TRBD1	TRBJ2-5	17	NA	CASRQGWTGGNQETQYF	TGTGCCAGCAGACAGGGATGGACAGGGGGTAACCAAGAGACCCAGTACTTC
TRBV5-4	TRBD2	TRBJ2-5	12	NA	CASSGLEETQYF	TGTGCCAGCAGCGGACTAGAAGAGACCCAGTACTTC
TRBV12-3/TRBV12-4	NA	TRBJ2-7	14	many	CASNSGGRSYEQYF	TGTGCCAGCAACTCTGGGGGCCGGTCCTACGAGCAGTACTTC
TRBV5-6	NA	TRBJ2-2	12	few	CASSANTGELFF	TGTGCCAGCAGCGCGAACACCGGGGAGCTGTTTTTT
TRBV6-5	NA	TRBJ1-6	15	many	CASSYVAGYNSPLHF	TGTGCCAGCAGTTATGTGGCAGGGTATAATTCACCCCTCCACTTT
TRBV7-3	NA	TRBJ2-5	16	NA	CASSRGYIGVQETQYF	TGTGCCAGCAGCCGAGGGTATATCGGGGTTCAAGAGACCCAGTACTTC
TRBV19	NA	TRBJ1-5	13	many	CASSMRDNQPQHF	TGTGCCAGTAGTATGAGGGACAATCAGCCCCAGCATTTT
TRBV19	TRBD2	TRBJ2-3	15	many	CASSLGGLATDTQYF	TGTGCCAGTAGCCTTGGCGGACTAGCGACAGATACGCAGTATTTT
TRBV27	TRBD1	TRBJ1-2	12	many	CATGTGGGGYTF	TGTGCCACCGGGACAGGGGGAGGTGGCTACACCTTC
TRBV28	TRBD1	TRBJ1-2	16	many	CASSLAGTGGSYGYTF	TGTGCCAGCAGTCTAGCCGGGACAGGGGGCTCCTATGGCTACACCTTC
TRBV5-1	TRBD1	TRBJ2-1	19	many	CASSQRTGAHKIPYNEQFF	TGCGCCAGCAGCCAAAGGACAGGGGCTCACAAAATACCTTACAATGAGCAGTTCTTC
TRBV7-9	NA	TRBJ1-1	15	many	CAGGPGAAKDTEAFF	TGTGCCGGAGGGCCGGGGGCGGCGAAGGACACTGAAGCTTTCTTT
TRBV7-7	NA	TRBJ2-7	13	many	CASSLGLSYEQYF	TGTGCTAGCAGTCTTGGGTTATCCTACGAGCAGTACTTC
TRBV5-1	NA	TRBJ2-3	15	many	CASLPRAGITDTQYF	TGCGCCAGTCTACCGAGGGCGGGGATCACAGATACGCAGTATTTT
TRBV11-1	NA	TRBJ2-1	13	many	CASSLESYNEQFF	TGTGCCAGCAGCTTGGAGAGCTACAATGAGCAGTTCTTC
TRBV2	TRBD1	TRBJ2-3	14	many	CASSGQGGADTQYF	TGTGCCAGCAGTGGACAGGGTGGGGCAGATACGCAGTATTTT
TRBV24-1	NA	TRBJ2-7	13	many	CATSEAATYEQYF	TGTGCCACCAGTGAGGCGGCCACCTACGAGCAGTACTTC
TRBV7-2	NA	TRBJ1-5	16	many	CASSLEGWGSIQPQHF	TGTGCCAGCAGCTTAGAGGGCTGGGGTTCGATTCAGCCCCAGCATTTT
TRBV20-1	TRBD1	TRBJ1-2	13	many	CSASRQGSYGYTF	TGCAGTGCTAGCCGACAGGGCAGCTATGGCTACACCTTC
TRBV5-6	TRBD2	TRBJ2-1	11	many	CASSLMGLEFF	TGTGCCAGCAGCTTGATGGGACTAGAGTTCTTC
TRBV19	NA	TRBJ2-2	15	many	CASTEGRFKIGELFF	TGTGCCAGTACGGAAGGCAGATTCAAGATCGGGGAGCTGTTTTTT
TRBV28	TRBD1	TRBJ1-2	14	many	CASSLPGTGGGYTF	TGTGCCAGCAGTTTGCCGGGGACAGGCGGTGGCTACACCTTC
TRBV7-3	TRBD1	TRBJ2-3	16	many	CASSPRTGGHTDTQYF	TGTGCCAGCAGCCCACGGACAGGGGGGCACACAGATACGCAGTATTTT
TRBV7-6	TRBD1	TRBJ1-1	17	many	CASSLVPLGQGWTEAFF	TGTGCCAGCAGCTTAGTTCCCTTGGGACAGGGGTGGACTGAAGCTTTCTTT
TRBV7-8	TRBD2	TRBJ2-3	16	many	CASSWAAGGSTDTQYF	TGTGCCAGCAGCTGGGCGGCGGGGGGAAGCACAGATACGCAGTATTTT
TRBV11-2	NA	TRBJ2-5	14	many	CASSRNSRGETQYF	TGTGCCAGCAGCCGAAATTCCAGGGGAGAGACCCAGTACTTC
TRBV6-5	TRBD2	TRBJ2-5	16	many	CASSYSSGGGHETQYF	TGTGCCAGCAGTTACTCGAGCGGCGGGGGGCACGAGACCCAGTACTTC
TRBV19	NA	TRBJ1-2	13	many	CASSINRNYGYTF	TGTGCCAGTAGTATAAACAGAAACTATGGCTACACCTTC
TRBV7-9	TRBD1	TRBJ2-1	15	many	CASSSRDRGANEQFF	TGTGCCAGCAGCTCCCGGGACAGGGGGGCCAATGAGCAGTTCTTC
TRBV27	NA	TRBJ2-4	14	many	CASSVRGAKNIQYF	TGTGCCAGCAGTGTCAGGGGAGCCAAAAACATTCAGTACTTC
TRBV20-1	NA	TRBJ1-5	15	many	CSAPPGTRSGQPQHF	TGCAGTGCCCCTCCCGGGACACGGTCGGGTCAGCCCCAGCATTTT
TRBV4-2	NA	TRBJ2-7	16	NA	CASSQDIGLAYYEQYF	TGTGCCAGCAGCCAAGATATAGGGCTAGCGTACTACGAGCAGTACTTC
TRBV15	TRBD1	TRBJ1-2	17	many	CATSRPSVRDRGYGYTF	TGTGCCACCAGCAGACCTTCCGTTCGGGACAGGGGCTATGGCTACACCTTC
TRBV16	NA	TRBJ2-3	12	many	CASSQDRDTQYF	TGTGCCAGCAGCCAGGACAGAGATACGCAGTATTTT
TRBV20-1	TRBD2	TRBJ2-3	16	many	CSAPGLAGGLGDTQYF	TGCAGTGCCCCGGGACTAGCGGGGGGGTTAGGAGATACGCAGTATTTT
TRBV6-6	TRBD1	TRBJ2-4	15	many	CASSLPEGAKNIQYF	TGTGCCAGCAGCTTACCCGAGGGGGCAAAAAACATTCAGTACTTC
TRBV5-1	NA	TRBJ1-6	15	few	CASSLIEDGTSPLHF	TGCGCCAGCAGCTTGATCGAGGACGGGACGTCACCCCTCCACTTT
TRBV25-1	NA	TRBJ2-3	16	few	CASSFIGGASTDTQYF	TGTGCCAGCAGTTTCATTGGGGGGGCGAGCACAGATACGCAGTATTTT
TRBV7-7	NA	TRBJ2-5	14	NA	CASSSGPKGETQYF	TGTGCTAGCAGTTCCGGGCCGAAAGGAGAGACCCAGTACTTC
TRBV6-6	NA	TRBJ2-5	14	many	CASSYSGGQETQYF	TGTGCCAGCAGTTACTCGGGCGGACAAGAGACCCAGTACTTC
TRBV7-2	TRBD1	TRBJ1-4	16	few	CASSKTQGAVDEKLFF	TGTGCCAGCAGCAAAACCCAGGGGGCCGTGGATGAAAAACTGTTTTTT
TRBV9	NA	TRBJ2-3	14	many	CASSEATYGDTQYF	TGTGCCAGCAGCGAGGCCACGTACGGAGATACGCAGTATTTT
TRBV28	TRBD1	TRBJ1-5	14	many	CASSSGQGDQPQHF	TGTGCCAGCAGTTCAGGACAGGGAGATCAGCCCCAGCATTTT
TRBV6-2/TRBV6-3	NA	TRBJ2-5	13	few	CASTYYPGETQYF	TGTGCCAGCACCTACTACCCCGGGGAGACCCAGTACTTC
TRBV7-2	TRBD1	TRBJ2-5	15	many	CASSSPRDRRETQYF	TGTGCCAGCAGCTCCCCCCGGGACAGACGAGAGACCCAGTACTTC
TRBV4-1	TRBD1	TRBJ2-2	16	many	CASSQTGTGETGELFF	TGCGCCAGCAGCCAAACCGGGACAGGGGAAACCGGGGAGCTGTTTTTT
TRBV6-5	NA	TRBJ2-1	15	few	CASSYGTIPYNEQFF	TGTGCCAGCAGTTACGGGACAATACCTTACAATGAGCAGTTCTTC
TRBV7-9	NA	TRBJ2-1	15	NA	CTSSRTGTNYNEQFF	TGTACCAGCAGCCGTACCGGGACAAACTACAATGAGCAGTTCTTC
TRBV5-1	TRBD2	TRBJ2-1	17	many	CASSLVPAGEIYNEQFF	TGCGCCAGCAGCTTGGTCCCAGCGGGAGAAATCTACAATGAGCAGTTCTTC